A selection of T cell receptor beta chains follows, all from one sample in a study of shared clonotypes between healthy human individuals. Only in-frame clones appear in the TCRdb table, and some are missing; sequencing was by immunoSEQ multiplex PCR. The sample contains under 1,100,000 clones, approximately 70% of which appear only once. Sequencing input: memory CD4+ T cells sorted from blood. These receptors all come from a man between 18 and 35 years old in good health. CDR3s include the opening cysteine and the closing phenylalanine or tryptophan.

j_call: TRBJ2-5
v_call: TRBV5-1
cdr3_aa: CASGPTGTVQETQYF

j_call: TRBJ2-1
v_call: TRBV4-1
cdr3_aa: CASSQDSHGGTATYNEQFF

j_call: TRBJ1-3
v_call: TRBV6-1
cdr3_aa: CASSLSSGNTIYF

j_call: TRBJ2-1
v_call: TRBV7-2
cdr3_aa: CASSHSGGTYNEQFF

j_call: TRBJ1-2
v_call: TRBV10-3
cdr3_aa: CATDTGYGYTF

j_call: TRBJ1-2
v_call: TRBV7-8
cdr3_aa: CASSWAGTGSYGYTF

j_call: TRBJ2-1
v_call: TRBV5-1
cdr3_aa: CASSSGQSNYNEQFF

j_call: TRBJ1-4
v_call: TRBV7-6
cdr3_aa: CASSLEGAANEKLFF

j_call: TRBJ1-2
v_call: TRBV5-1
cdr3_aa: CASSLGGDGYTF

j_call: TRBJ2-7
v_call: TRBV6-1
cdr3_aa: CASSATGGYSSYEQYF

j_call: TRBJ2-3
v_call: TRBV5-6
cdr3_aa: CASSSLAGHTDTQYF

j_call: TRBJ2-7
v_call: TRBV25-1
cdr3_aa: CASSDWYEGGTIGGEQYF

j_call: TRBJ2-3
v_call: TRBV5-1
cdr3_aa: CASSLDGLSTDTQYF

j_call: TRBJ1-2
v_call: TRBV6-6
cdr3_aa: CASRPEQETYYGYTF

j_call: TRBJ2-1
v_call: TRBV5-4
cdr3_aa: CASSPGGVRYEQFF

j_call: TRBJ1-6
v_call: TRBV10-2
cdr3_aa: CASSAQATNSYNSPLHF

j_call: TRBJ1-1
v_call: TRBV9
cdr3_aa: CASSVDGESVEAFF

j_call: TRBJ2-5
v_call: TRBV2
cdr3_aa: CASSGRGLRETQYF

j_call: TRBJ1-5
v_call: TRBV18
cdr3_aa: CASSTGQVVQPQHF

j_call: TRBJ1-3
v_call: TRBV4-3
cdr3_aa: CASSVRRIELPSPSGNTIYF

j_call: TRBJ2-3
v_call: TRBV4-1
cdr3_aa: CASSQDRAAGGDTQYF

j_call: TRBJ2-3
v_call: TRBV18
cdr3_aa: CASSPRDGRNTQYF

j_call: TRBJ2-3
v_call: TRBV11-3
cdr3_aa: CASSQGLVGAKDTQYF

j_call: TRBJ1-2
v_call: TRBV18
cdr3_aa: CASSPEGGSGYTF

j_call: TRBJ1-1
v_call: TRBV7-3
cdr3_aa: CASSTSGTGGARAFF

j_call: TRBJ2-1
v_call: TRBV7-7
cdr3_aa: CASSLASGRGNEQFF

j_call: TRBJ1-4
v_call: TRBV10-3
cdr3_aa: CATLARQNEKLFF

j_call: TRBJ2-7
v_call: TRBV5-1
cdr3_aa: CASSLAGLATEQYF

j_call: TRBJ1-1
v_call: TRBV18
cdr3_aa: CASSPPLGLNTEAFF

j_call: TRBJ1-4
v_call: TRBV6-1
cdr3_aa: CASRSGGANEKLFF

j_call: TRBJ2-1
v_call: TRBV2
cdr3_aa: CASSTTAGVGFF

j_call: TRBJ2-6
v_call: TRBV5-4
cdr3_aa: CASSLVLASSGANVLTF

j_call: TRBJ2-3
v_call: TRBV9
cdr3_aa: CASSVRREGDTQYF

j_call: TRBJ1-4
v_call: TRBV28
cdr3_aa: CASSLGQVGEKLFF

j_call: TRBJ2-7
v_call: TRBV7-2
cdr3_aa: CASSSQGVEQYF

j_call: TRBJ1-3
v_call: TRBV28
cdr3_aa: CASTNAGQGRGNTIYF

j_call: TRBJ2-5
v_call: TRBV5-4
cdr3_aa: CASSSQGETQYF

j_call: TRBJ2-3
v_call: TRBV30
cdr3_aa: CAWSSRADTQYF

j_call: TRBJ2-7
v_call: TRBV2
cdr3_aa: CASNQGLNYEQYF

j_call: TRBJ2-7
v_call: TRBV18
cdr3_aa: CASSPGVVTSSYEQYF

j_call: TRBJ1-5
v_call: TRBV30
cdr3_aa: CAWSGTGARVGNQPQHF

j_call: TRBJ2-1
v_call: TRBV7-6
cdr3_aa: CASSKRVDSYNEQFF

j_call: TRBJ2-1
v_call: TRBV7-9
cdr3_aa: CASSVLVSRIVNEQFF

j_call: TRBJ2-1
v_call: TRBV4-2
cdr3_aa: CASSQETASSYNEQFF

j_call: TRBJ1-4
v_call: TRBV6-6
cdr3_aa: CASRGQGGSEKLFF

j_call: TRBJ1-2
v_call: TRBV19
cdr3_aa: CASSTRGRRQGTYGYTF

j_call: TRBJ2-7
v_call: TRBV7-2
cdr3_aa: CASSSPGQGAYEQYF

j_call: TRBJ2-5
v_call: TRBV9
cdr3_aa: CASSVGDSGSGETQYF

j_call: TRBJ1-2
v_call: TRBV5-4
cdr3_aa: CASSSRDRAHTF

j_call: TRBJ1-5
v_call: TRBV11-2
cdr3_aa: CASSLGRTGPQHF

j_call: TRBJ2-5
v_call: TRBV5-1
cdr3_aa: CASSLLAGGQETQYF

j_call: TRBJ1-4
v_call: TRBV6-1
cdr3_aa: CASSEQANEKLFF